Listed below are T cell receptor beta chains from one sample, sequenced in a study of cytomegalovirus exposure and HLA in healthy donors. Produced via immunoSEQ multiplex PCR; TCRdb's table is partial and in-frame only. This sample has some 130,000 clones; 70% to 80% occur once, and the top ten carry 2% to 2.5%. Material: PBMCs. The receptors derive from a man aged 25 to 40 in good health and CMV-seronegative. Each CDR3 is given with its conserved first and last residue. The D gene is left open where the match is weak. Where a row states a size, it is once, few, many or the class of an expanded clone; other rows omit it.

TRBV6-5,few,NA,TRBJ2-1,CASSYRELQWNEQFF,TGTGCCAGCAGTTACCGGGAGCTTCAATGGAATGAGCAGTTCTTC
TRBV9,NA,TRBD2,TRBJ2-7,CASSPSGGAGGREQYF,TGTGCCAGCAGCCCATCGGGCGGTGCGGGAGGGAGGGAGCAGTACTTC
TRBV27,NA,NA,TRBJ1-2,CASRDIYGYTF,TGTGCCAGCAGGGACATCTATGGCTACACCTTC
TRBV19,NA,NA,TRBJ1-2,CASRAVSGDSGYTF,TGTGCCAGTAGGGCGGTTTCAGGGGATTCTGGCTACACCTTC
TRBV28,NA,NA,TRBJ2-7,CASTSVGVTTYEQYF,TGTGCCAGCACCTCGGTAGGGGTTACAACCTACGAGCAGTACTTC
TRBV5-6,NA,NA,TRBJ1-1,CASSPTLTSRLVFF,TGTGCCAGCAGCCCCACCTTGACGTCGAGGTTAGTTTTCTTT
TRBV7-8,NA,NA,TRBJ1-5,CASSLVGGTHNQPQHF,TGTGCCAGCAGCTTAGTGGGAGGGACACACAATCAGCCCCAGCATTTT
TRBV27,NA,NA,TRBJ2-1,CASDLRAGLTPYNEQFF,TGTGCCAGCGACCTTAGGGCGGGCCTTACGCCCTACAATGAGCAGTTCTTC
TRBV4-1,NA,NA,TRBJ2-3,CASSQLGSGRGSQYF,TGCGCCAGCAGCCAATTGGGATCGGGAAGGGGGTCCCAGTATTTT
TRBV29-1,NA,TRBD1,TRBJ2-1,CSSRRDRADEQFF,TGCAGCTCACGTAGGGACAGGGCGGATGAGCAGTTCTTC
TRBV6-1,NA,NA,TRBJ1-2,CASRLGPENYTF,TGTGCCAGCAGATTGGGCCCCGAAAACTACACCTTC
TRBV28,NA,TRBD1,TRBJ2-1,CASSTGTVTYNEQFF,TGTGCCAGCAGTACCGGGACAGTAACCTACAATGAGCAGTTCTTC
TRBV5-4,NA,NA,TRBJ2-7,CASSSGLPYEQYF,TGTGCCAGCAGCTCGGGACTCCCCTACGAGCAGTACTTC
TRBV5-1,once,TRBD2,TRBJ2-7,CASSLGTSGRVYEQYF,TGCGCCAGCAGCTTGGGGACTAGCGGGAGGGTCTACGAGCAGTACTTC
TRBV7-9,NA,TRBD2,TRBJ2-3,CASSLRTSGTDTQYF,TGTGCCAGCAGCTTAAGGACTAGCGGCACAGATACGCAGTATTTT
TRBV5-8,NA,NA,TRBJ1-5,CASSGGRQPQHF,TGTGCCAGCAGTGGGGGGAGACAGCCCCAGCATTTT
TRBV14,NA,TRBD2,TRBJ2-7,CASSRSGGSYEQYF,TGTGCCAGCAGCCGTTCCGGGGGGTCCTACGAGCAGTACTTC
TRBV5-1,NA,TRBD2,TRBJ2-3,CASSLMSGATDTQYF,TGCGCCAGCAGCTTAATGAGCGGGGCCACAGATACGCAGTATTTT
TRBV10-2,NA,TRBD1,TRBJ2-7,CASSKQGARGEQYF,TGCGCCAGCAGTAAACAGGGGGCGAGGGGCGAGCAGTACTTC
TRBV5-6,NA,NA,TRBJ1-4,CASSLVSEKLFF,TGTGCCAGCAGCTTGGTGAGCGAAAAACTGTTTTTT
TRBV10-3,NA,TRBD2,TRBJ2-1,CAISEVLAGVYNEQFF,TGTGCCATCAGTGAGGTACTAGCGGGAGTCTACAATGAGCAGTTCTTC
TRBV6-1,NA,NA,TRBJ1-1,CASSSKDRPNTEAFF,TGTGCCAGCAGTTCGAAGGACAGACCGAACACTGAAGCTTTCTTT
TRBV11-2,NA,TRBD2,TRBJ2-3,CASSSIAGVYTQYF,TGTGCCAGCAGCTCAATAGCGGGTGTTTATACGCAGTATTTT
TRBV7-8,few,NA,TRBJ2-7,CASSLSHYEQYF,TGTGCCAGCAGCTTAAGCCATTACGAGCAGTACTTC
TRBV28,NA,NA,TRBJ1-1,CASSDTGGLNTEAFF,TGTGCCAGCAGTGACACCGGGGGGTTGAACACTGAAGCTTTCTTT
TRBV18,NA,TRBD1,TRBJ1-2,CASSNRTGEYGYTF,TGTGCCAGCTCCAATCGGACAGGAGAATATGGCTACACCTTC
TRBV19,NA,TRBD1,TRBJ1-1,CASTYRGLGYTEAFF,TGTGCCAGTACCTACAGGGGGCTGGGGTACACTGAAGCTTTCTTT
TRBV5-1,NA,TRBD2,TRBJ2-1,CASSSGLALYNEQFF,TGCGCCAGCAGCTCGGGACTAGCGCTATACAATGAGCAGTTCTTC
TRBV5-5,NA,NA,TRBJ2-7,CASSLSLTGTYEQYF,TGTGCCAGCAGCTTATCTCTTACAGGGACATACGAGCAGTACTTC
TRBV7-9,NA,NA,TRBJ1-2,CSGESDNYGYTF,TGTTCCGGTGAGAGTGATAACTATGGCTACACCTTC
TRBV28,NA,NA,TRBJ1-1,CASSQPRTANTEAFF,TGTGCCAGCAGTCAACCCCGGACAGCGAACACTGAAGCTTTCTTT
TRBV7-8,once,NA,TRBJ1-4,CASSQGGGLVEKLFF,TGTGCCAGCAGCCAAGGAGGTGGGCTCGTTGAAAAACTGTTTTTT
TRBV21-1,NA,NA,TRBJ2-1,CASSHSIARVDEQFF,TGTGCCAGCAGCCACTCCATAGCCAGGGTGGATGAGCAGTTCTTC
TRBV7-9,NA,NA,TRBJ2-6,CASSLYITAGANVLTF,TGTGCCAGCAGCTTATATATCACTGCCGGGGCCAACGTCCTGACTTTC
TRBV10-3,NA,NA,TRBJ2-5,CAISAGVVQETQYF,TGTGCCATCAGTGCGGGGGTCGTCCAAGAGACCCAGTACTTC
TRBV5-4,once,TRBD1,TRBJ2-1,CASSTKTGGNEQFF,TGTGCCAGCAGCACAAAAACAGGGGGCAATGAGCAGTTCTTC
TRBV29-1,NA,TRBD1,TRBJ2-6,CSVTEGTVGANVLTF,TGCAGCGTGACCGAGGGGACAGTTGGGGCCAACGTCCTGACTTTC